A selection of T cell receptor beta chains follows, all from one sample in a study of regulatory T cells in long-lasting Graves disease. TCRdb itself ran the multiplex PCR reads through MiXCR, one entry per CDR3 protein. The table records roughly 360,000 distinct CDR3 sequences, roughly 24% of them present only once. The input for sequencing was peripheral blood mononuclear cells (PBMCs), taken when the disease was refractory, from a patient treated with antithyroid drugs. The receptor source for this set is a woman aged 40-49 years with Graves disease. CDR3s leave out the opening cysteine and the closing phenylalanine or tryptophan.

TRBV18 | ASSPPF
TRBV19 | ASRLTASGANVLT
TRBV10-3 | AISPGQGRSSSYEQY
TRBV28 | ASSLSESGKLGTEAF
TRBV6-1 | ASSEHLAGGSYEQY
TRBV6-1 | ASSERIRGREDEQY
TRBV28 | ASSLPQGNSDTQY
TRBV20-1 | SARGRKETQY
TRBV4-1 | ASSQGGLGTEAF
TRBV10-3 | AISRTSGSSGGELF
TRBV6-1 | ASSTLEALYEQY
TRBV10-2 | ASSETAFGISGNTIY
TRBV2 | ASRDDSPEAF
TRBV29-1 | SVDGLGGDGYT
TRBV6-5 | ASSYGGIGLMNTEAF
TRBV28 | ASSELDKNTGELF
TRBV28 | ASSLAAGGPLYEQY
TRBV20-1 | SARDPNRVSQPQH
TRBV19 | ASMNRDRFANTGELF
TRBV7-9 | ASRDIVGQPQETQY
TRBV12-3/TRBV12-4 | ASSFGISQETQY
TRBV28 | ASSFGTGEGQPQH
TRBV7-2 | ASSPGQGHPADQPQH
TRBV20-1 | SARDLSATLSYEQY
TRBV5-1 | ASSLGLAGVPTGELF
TRBV28 | ASRWGLAGEETQY
TRBV7-9 | ASRQGSFTDTQY
TRBV19 | ASSIDRLNTEAF
TRBV28 | ASSFTSGYNEQF
TRBV6-5 | ASSYFRGQTEAF
TRBV6-1 | ASKSENSEKLF
TRBV20-1 | SALWDRVNSPLH
TRBV28 | ASRGTLDEQY
TRBV7-6 | ASSLVDSSTGTQY
TRBV28 | ASSDGPGNQPQH
TRBV20-1 | SAVSGTGELF
TRBV7-3 | ASSSQGVTEAF
TRBV9 | ASSVGNSLVGTIY